A selection of T cell receptor beta chains follows, all from one sample in a study of human versus mouse CDR3 diversity and MHC coevolution. Generated by immunoSEQ multiplex PCR, the TCRdb table keeps only in-frame clones and is missing some. This table holds around 74,000 clones, 80% to 95% found once. The sequencing sample was made of naive CD4+ T cells from blood. These TCRs come from a person aged 25 to 69 in good health. The CDR3 runs from the conserved cysteine through the conserved F or W. D genes are given only for firm matches. Not all rows give a size; the values are once, few, many and, for expanded clones, a class.

>TRBV18|TRBJ2-1|TRBD1|.
TGTGCCAGCTCAACCCAGGGGGCGCCATACAATGAGCAGTTCTTC
CASSTQGAPYNEQFF
>TRBV7-3|TRBJ2-2|.|.
TGTGCCAGCAGCGTATCCCGGGGTGGTACCGGGGAGCTGTTTTTT
CASSVSRGGTGELFF
>TRBV28|TRBJ1-1|.|.
TGTGCCAGCCGGATGAGCGTCACTGAAGCTTTCTTT
CASRMSVTEAFF
>TRBV4-1|TRBJ2-1|.|.
TGCGCCAGCAGACACCTGGGAGGGGGTTTCTCCTACAATGAGCAGTTCTTC
CASRHLGGGFSYNEQFF
>TRBV7-9|TRBJ2-1|TRBD2|.
TGTGCCAGCAGCTTAGTTGGGACTAGTAAGGGATTTAACAATGAGCAGTTCTTC
CASSLVGTSKGFNNEQFF
>TRBV28|TRBJ1-2|TRBD1|.
TGTGCCAGCAGATCGTATATTGGGACAGGGGGTTCTCTCTATGGCTACACCTTC
CASRSYIGTGGSLYGYTF
>TRBV27|TRBJ2-7|.|once
TGTGCCAGCAGTTTAAAGGGGACACTCTCCTACGAGCAGTACTTC
CASSLKGTLSYEQYF
>TRBV5-1|TRBJ2-3|.|.
TGCGCCAGCAGCTTGGCATGGACTCAGACTAGCACAGATACGCAGTATTTT
CASSLAWTQTSTDTQYF
>TRBV14|TRBJ1-4|TRBD1|.
TGTGCCAGCAGCCAATCGCAATATAAGACAGGGAAAGCTGAAAAACTGTTTTTT
CASSQSQYKTGKAEKLFF
>TRBV27|TRBJ2-1|.|.
TGTGCCAGCAGTTTATCCTCCTTTACTTATGAGAGCTCCTACAATGAGCAGTTCTTC
CASSLSSFTYESSYNEQFF
>TRBV7-2|TRBJ2-3|TRBD2|.
TGTGCCAGCAGCTTAGAGTGGCTAGCGGGGGGGCGATACACAGATACGCAGTATTTT
CASSLEWLAGGRYTDTQYF
>TRBV18|TRBJ1-2|TRBD1|.
TGTGCCAGCTCACTAGGGACAGGGGATAACTATGGCTACACCTTC
CASSLGTGDNYGYTF
>TRBV5-1|TRBJ2-7|.|.
TGCGCCAGCAGCTTGGGGGTCAGGGCCCACGAGCAGTACTTC
CASSLGVRAHEQYF
>TRBV7-6|TRBJ1-6|.|.
TGTGCCAGCAGCACATCAGGGGTCATGTCACCCCTCCACTTT
CASSTSGVMSPLHF
>TRBV5-1|TRBJ2-5|TRBD2|.
TGCGCCAGCAGCTCCGGCGGGGGGGAAGAGACCCAGTACTTC
CASSSGGGEETQYF
>TRBV4-1|TRBJ2-7|TRBD1|.
TGCGCCAGCAGCACCCGGACAGGGCAGAACCAACCGACCCCCTACGAGCAGTACTTC
CASSTRTGQNQPTPYEQYF
>TRBV2|TRBJ1-6|TRBD1|.
TGTGCCAGCAGTGCGGCAGGGGGCTTGTATAATTCACCCCTCCACTTT
CASSAAGGLYNSPLHF
>TRBV10-3|TRBJ1-1|.|.
TGTGCCATCAGTGAGTCGGAGGTGAACACTGAAGCTTTCTTT
CAISESEVNTEAFF
>TRBV27|TRBJ2-1|.|.
TGTGCCAGCAGTGATCGGGGGTACTCCTACAATGAGCAGTTCTTC
CASSDRGYSYNEQFF
>TRBV11-3|TRBJ2-2|TRBD2|.
TGTGCCAGCAGAGGCGGGGAGGGTCCCGGGGAGCTGTTTTTT
CASRGGEGPGELFF
>TRBV7-9|TRBJ2-1|.|.
TGTGCCAGCAGCTTAGAAGCAGGGGTTATATCCTACAATGAGCAGTTCTTC
CASSLEAGVISYNEQFF
>TRBV19|TRBJ2-3|.|.
TGTGCCAGTAGTATCTCCTACAGGGGAGGTTCAGATACGCAGTATTTT
CASSISYRGGSDTQYF
>TRBV11-2|TRBJ2-2|.|once
TGTGCCAGCAGCCGAAGGGAGACGAACACCGGGGAGCTGTTTTTT
CASSRRETNTGELFF
>TRBV5-5|TRBJ2-7|TRBD1|once
TGTGCCAGCAGCGCTCCATTCCCTAACAGGGGGCCCCGCGAGCAGTACTTC
CASSAPFPNRGPREQYF
>TRBV6-1|TRBJ2-7|TRBD2|.
TGTGCCAGCAGTCGGACTAGCGGGACATACGAGCAGTACTTC
CASSRTSGTYEQYF
>TRBV7-2|TRBJ2-2|TRBD2|.
TGTGCCAGCAGCTTAGCTAGCGGGGCCGGGGAGCTGTTTTTT
CASSLASGAGELFF
>TRBV5-4|TRBJ1-2|.|.
TGTGCCAGCAGCGCCGACAGTATCTATGGCTACACCTTC
CASSADSIYGYTF
>TRBV15|TRBJ2-3|.|.
TGTGCCACCAGCACATCAGGTTACTCCACAGATACGCAGTATTTT
CATSTSGYSTDTQYF
>TRBV4-1|TRBJ2-3|.|.
TGCGCCAGCAGCCAGGTGGGGGCGGGCTTCGGGGATACGCAGTATTTT
CASSQVGAGFGDTQYF
>TRBV18|TRBJ1-1|TRBD1|.
TGTGCCAGCTCATCCAATTCTCAGGGGGCGAACACTGAAGCTTTCTTT
CASSSNSQGANTEAFF
>TRBV4-1|TRBJ1-3|.|.
TGCGCCAGCAGCCAAGTGGGGGGGGGAAGGGGGTCCTCTGGAAACACCATATATTTT
CASSQVGGGRGSSGNTIYF
>TRBV5-5|TRBJ2-7|.|.
TGTGCCAGCAGCTTGTCGGTGGGGGGTTCCTACGAGCAGTACTTC
CASSLSVGGSYEQYF
>TRBV10-1|TRBJ2-3|.|few
TGCGCCAGCGGCCCGTCGGAGAGCACGCAGTATTTT
CASGPSESTQYF
>TRBV7-9|TRBJ2-3|.|.
TGTGCCAGCAGCTTAGCGCCTAGCTATACCAAAACAGATACGCAGTATTTT
CASSLAPSYTKTDTQYF
>TRBV19|TRBJ2-3|.|.
TGTGCCAGTGCCGAAGGCGGACAACTTTACACAGATACGCAGTATTTT
CASAEGGQLYTDTQYF
>TRBV15|TRBJ2-7|TRBD1|.
TGTGCCACCAGCTCCCGGGACAGTGTTTATACGCCCTACGAGCAGTACTTC
CATSSRDSVYTPYEQYF
>TRBV5-1|TRBJ2-1|TRBD2|once
TGCGCCAGCAGCTTGGGGAGCGGGGGGGCTTATGAGCAGTTCTTC
CASSLGSGGAYEQFF
>TRBV4-2|TRBJ2-2|TRBD2|.
TGTGCCAGCAGCCGAGGACTAGCGGGCGGGGAGCTGTTTTTT
CASSRGLAGGELFF
>TRBV28|TRBJ1-2|.|.
TGTGCCAGCAGTGCGTATCAGGGAATCAACTATGGCTACACCTTC
CASSAYQGINYGYTF
>TRBV6-6|TRBJ2-1|TRBD2|.
TGTGCCAGCAGTTACTCGCGGGAGGAGACCCTTAATGAGCAGTTCTTC
CASSYSREETLNEQFF
>TRBV7-9|TRBJ2-7|TRBD2|.
TGTGCCAGCAGCTTAACGGGAGGCGAGCAGTACTTC
CASSLTGGEQYF
>TRBV5-4|TRBJ2-1|.|.
TGTGCCAGCAGCCCCGGGACTCAAGGCGGCGATGAGCAGTTCTTC
CASSPGTQGGDEQFF
>TRBV28|TRBJ1-4|.|few
TGTGCCAGCAGTTCAGGGGCCGCTGAAAAACTGTTTTTT
CASSSGAAEKLFF
>TRBV28|TRBJ2-3|.|.
TGTGCCAGCAGTCCTCATGGACAGAGCACAGATACGCAGTATTTT
CASSPHGQSTDTQYF
>TRBV4-1|TRBJ1-6|.|.
TGCGCCAGCAGCCAAGGAGGGTCCCGGTTTGGGGAAGAGGGTTCACCCCTCCACTTT
CASSQGGSRFGEEGSPLHF
>TRBV6-5|TRBJ1-1|TRBD1|.
TGTGCCAGCAGTCACCGAGGACAGGACGCTGAAGCTTTCTTT
CASSHRGQDAEAFF
>TRBV18|TRBJ2-7|TRBD1|.
TGTGCCAGCTCACCCAACCCCGGGACAGGGGGCTACGAGCAGTACTTC
CASSPNPGTGGYEQYF
>TRBV29-1|TRBJ2-7|.|.
TGCAGCGTTGGGCTCAGGGGTTCCTACGAGCAGTACTTC
CSVGLRGSYEQYF
>TRBV9|TRBJ1-4|TRBD1|.
TGTGCCAGCAGCGATGGGACAGGGCGCGTTGAAAAACTGTTTTTT
CASSDGTGRVEKLFF
>TRBV6-5|TRBJ2-2|TRBD2|once
TGTGCCAGCAGTTTCGGGGGGGACCTGTTTTTT
CASSFGGDLFF
>TRBV5-4|TRBJ2-5|.|few
TGTGCCAGCAGCTTGTATAGCGCGGAGACCCAGTACTTC
CASSLYSAETQYF
>TRBV7-7|TRBJ2-5|.|.
TGTGCCAGCAGCTTAAGCCTACAAGAGACCCAGTACTTC
CASSLSLQETQYF
>TRBV7-6|TRBJ2-1|TRBD2|.
TGTGCCAGCAGCTTAGGTCAACTAGCGGGGTACAATGAGCAGTTCTTC
CASSLGQLAGYNEQFF
>TRBV9|TRBJ2-7|TRBD1|.
TGTGCCAGCAGCGTAGCCTGGGGACAGGGGAACTCCGAGCAGTACTTC
CASSVAWGQGNSEQYF
>TRBV5-1|TRBJ2-1|.|.
TGCGCCAGCAGCTTGGAGGCAGGGGACAATGAGCAGTTCTTC
CASSLEAGDNEQFF
>TRBV7-6|TRBJ1-4|.|once
TGTGCCAGCAGCACGTGGGGGGGCAGGGTCGGCGTTCGTGAAAAACTGTTTTTT
CASSTWGGRVGVREKLFF
>TRBV7-2|TRBJ1-1|.|.
TGTGCCAGCAGCTCAGGGTCGGTTAACACTGAAGCTTTCTTT
CASSSGSVNTEAFF
>TRBV10-3|TRBJ2-2|.|.
TGTGCCATCAGTGGTACTAGCACCGGGGAGCTGTTTTTT
CAISGTSTGELFF
>TRBV7-9|TRBJ2-2|.|.
TGTGCCAGCAGCTTAGCTGCGGGGCCGAACACCGGGGAGCTGTTTTTT
CASSLAAGPNTGELFF
>TRBV19|TRBJ1-2|.|.
TGTGCCAGTAGTCCGCGGACACAACAGTCCTATGGCTACACCTTC
CASSPRTQQSYGYTF